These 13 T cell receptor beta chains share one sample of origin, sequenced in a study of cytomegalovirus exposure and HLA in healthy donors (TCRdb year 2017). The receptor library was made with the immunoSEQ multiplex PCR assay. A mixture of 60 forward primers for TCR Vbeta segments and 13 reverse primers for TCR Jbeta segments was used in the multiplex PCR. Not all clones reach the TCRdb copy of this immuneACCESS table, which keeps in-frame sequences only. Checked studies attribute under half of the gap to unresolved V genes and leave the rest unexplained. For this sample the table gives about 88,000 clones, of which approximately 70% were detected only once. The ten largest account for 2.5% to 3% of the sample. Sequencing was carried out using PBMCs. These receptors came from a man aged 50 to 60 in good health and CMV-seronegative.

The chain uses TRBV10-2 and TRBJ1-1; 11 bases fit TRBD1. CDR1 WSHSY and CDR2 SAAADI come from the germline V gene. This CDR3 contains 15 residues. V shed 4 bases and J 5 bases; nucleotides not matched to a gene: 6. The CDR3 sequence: CASSGTGGKETEAFF. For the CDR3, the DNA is TGCGCCAGCAGTGGGACAGGGGGCAAAGAAACTGAAGCTTTCTTT.

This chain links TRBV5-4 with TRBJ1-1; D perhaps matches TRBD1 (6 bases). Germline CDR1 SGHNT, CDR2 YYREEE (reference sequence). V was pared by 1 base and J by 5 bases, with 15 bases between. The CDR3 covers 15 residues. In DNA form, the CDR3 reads TGTGCCAGCAGCTTGTTGGGACACCAGGATACTGAAGCTTTCTTT. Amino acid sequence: CASSLLGHQDTEAFF.

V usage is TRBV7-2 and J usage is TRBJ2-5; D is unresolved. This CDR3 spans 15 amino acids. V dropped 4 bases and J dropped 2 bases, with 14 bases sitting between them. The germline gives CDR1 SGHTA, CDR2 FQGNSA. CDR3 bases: TGTGCCAGCAGCTCTTTCCCCCAGGCGCAAGAGACCCAGTACTTC. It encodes CASSSFPQAQETQYF.

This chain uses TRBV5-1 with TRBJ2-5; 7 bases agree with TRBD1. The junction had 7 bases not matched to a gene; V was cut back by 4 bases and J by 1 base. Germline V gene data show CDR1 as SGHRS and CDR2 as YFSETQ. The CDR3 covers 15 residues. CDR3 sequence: CASSAMTGSQETQYF. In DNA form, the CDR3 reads TGCGCCAGCAGCGCCATGACAGGGTCCCAAGAGACCCAGTACTTC.

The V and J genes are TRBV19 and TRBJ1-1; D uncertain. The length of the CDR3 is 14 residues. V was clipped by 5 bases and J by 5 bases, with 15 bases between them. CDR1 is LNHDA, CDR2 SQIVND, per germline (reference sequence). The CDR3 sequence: CASSPRGVGTEAFF. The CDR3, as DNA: TGTGCCAGTAGTCCCCGCGGGGTGGGGACTGAAGCTTTCTTT.

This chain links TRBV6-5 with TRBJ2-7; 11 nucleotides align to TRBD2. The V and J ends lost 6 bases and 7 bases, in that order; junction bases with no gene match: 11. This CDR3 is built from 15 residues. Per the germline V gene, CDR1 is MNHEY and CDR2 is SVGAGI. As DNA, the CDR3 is TGTGCCAGCAGACTGCTTAGCGGGGGGGCGGGGGAGCAGTACTTC. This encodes CASRLLSGGAGEQYF.

CDR3 bases: TGTGCCAGCAGCTTATGGCTGAACACTGAAGCTTTCTTT. Encoded protein: CASSLWLNTEAFF. The chain has TRBV7-6 and TRBJ1-1; D gene unclear. The CDR3 runs 13 residues. Germline V gives CDR1 SGHVS, CDR2 FNYEAQ. Trimming shortened V by 2 bases and J by 0 bases, and 4 bases separated the two germline ends.

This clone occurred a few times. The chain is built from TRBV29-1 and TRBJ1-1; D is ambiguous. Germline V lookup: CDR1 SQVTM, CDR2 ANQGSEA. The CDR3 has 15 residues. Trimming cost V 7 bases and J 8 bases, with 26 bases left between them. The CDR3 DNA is TGCAGCGGGATTCCCTTGGCCGCGGCAGCGTCCGAAGCTTTCTTT. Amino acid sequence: CSGIPLAAAASEAFF.

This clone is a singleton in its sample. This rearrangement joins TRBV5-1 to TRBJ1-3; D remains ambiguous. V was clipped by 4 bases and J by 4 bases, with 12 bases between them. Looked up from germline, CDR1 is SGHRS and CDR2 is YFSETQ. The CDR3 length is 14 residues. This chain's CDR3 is CASSPDMGGNTIYF. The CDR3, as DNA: TGCGCCAGCAGCCCAGACATGGGCGGAAACACCATATATTTT. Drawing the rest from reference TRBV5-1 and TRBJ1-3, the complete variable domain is KAGVTQTPRYLIKTRGQQVTLSCSPISGHRSVSWYQQTPGQGLQFLFEYFSETQRNKGNFPGRFSGRQFSNSRSEMNVSTLELGDSALYLCASSPDMGGNTIYFGEGSWLTVV.

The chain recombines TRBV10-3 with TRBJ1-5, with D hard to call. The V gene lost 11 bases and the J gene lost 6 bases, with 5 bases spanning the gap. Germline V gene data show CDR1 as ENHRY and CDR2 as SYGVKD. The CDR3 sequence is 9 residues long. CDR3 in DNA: TGTGCCTCCGGTCAGCCCCAGCATTTT. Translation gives CASGQPQHF.

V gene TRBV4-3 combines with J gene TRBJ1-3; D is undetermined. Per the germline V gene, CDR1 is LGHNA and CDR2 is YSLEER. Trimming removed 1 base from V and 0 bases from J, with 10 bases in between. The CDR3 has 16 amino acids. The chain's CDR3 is CASSQARRGSGNTIYF. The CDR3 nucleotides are TGCGCCAGCAGCCAAGCTCGTCGGGGCTCTGGAAACACCATATATTTT.

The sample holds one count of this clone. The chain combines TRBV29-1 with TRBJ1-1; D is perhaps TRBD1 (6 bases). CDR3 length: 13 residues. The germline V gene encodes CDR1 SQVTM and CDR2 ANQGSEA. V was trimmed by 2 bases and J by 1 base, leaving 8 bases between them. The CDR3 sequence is CSVEKQGNTEAFF. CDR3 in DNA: TGCAGCGTTGAAAAACAGGGGAACACTGAAGCTTTCTTT.

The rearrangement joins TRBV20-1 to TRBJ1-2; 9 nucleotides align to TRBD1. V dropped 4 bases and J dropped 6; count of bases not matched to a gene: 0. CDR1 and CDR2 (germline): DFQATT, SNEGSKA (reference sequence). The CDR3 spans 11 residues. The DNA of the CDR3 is TGCAGTGCTAACAGGGGGCATGGCTACACCTTC. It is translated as CSANRGHGYTF.